Each of the 15 T cell receptor beta chains below was sequenced from the same sample in a study of human T cells and chemical hapten exposure. Time point here: healthy volunteer bleed at 2 weeks. Unfractionated whole blood yielded total RNA. TCRdb recomputed calls from the RACE reads with MiXCR, one row per CDR3 protein. The repertoire holds roughly 100,000 distinct CDR3 sequences, with roughly 8% as singletons. Sequenced material: whole blood. Receptors originate from a female donor in good health. Some clones in this sample may be carry-over from other donors' samples.

This clonotype appeared a few times. The chain has TRBV30 and TRBJ2-7, with D possibly being TRBD1 or TRBD2 (5 bases each). This CDR3 has 13 residues. V lost 1 base and J 9 bases, leaving 16 bases between the germline ends. Germline V CDR1 and CDR2: GTSNPN, SVGIG (reference sequence). CDR3 residues: CAWSGQRGPWQYF. DNA for the CDR3: TGTGCCTGGAGTGGTCAACGGGGCCCCTGGCAGTACTTC. Drawing the rest from reference TRBV30 and TRBJ2-7, the complete variable domain is SQTIHQWPATLVQPVGSPLSLECTVEGTSNPNLYWYRQAAGRGLQLLFYSVGIGQISSEVPQNLSASRPQDRQFILSSKKLLLSDSGFYLCAWSGQRGPWQYFGPGTRLTVT.

The chain joins TRBV4-1 to TRBJ1-3; D might be TRBD1 (5 bases). Per germline, CDR1 MGHRA and CDR2 YSYEKL. With 0 bases removed from V and 0 bases from J, the gap between germline ends came to 12 bases. This CDR3 region has 17 residues. The CDR3 DNA reads TGCGCCAGCAGCCAAGAAAGTCCGAGGGGCTCTGGAAACACCATATATTTT. Its translation is CASSQESPRGSGNTIYF.

This clonotype was counted a few times. This rearrangement joins TRBV30 to TRBJ1-2, with D perhaps matching TRBD1 (5 bases). The CDR3 is 12 residues long. In germline, CDR1 is GTSNPN, CDR2 SVGIG (reference sequence). V lost 3 bases, J lost 4 bases, and 9 bases lay in between. DNA for the CDR3: TGTGCCTGGAGCCCGGGGGTCTATGGCTACACCTTC. It yields the protein CAWSPGVYGYTF.

V is TRBV3-1 and J is TRBJ1-2, with TRBD1 as a possible D gene (5 bases). With 0 bases removed from V and 6 bases from J, the gap between germline ends came to 11 bases. Per the germline V gene, CDR1 is LGHDT and CDR2 is YNNKEL (reference sequence). This CDR3 is built from 14 residues. The CDR3 loop reads CASSQDYSTDGYTF. The DNA of the CDR3 is TGTGCCAGCAGCCAAGATTACTCGACAGATGGCTACACCTTC.

This clonotype was counted between two and nine times. The rearrangement links TRBV15 to TRBJ2-3; 9 bases match TRBD2. Per the germline V gene, CDR1 is LNHNV and CDR2 is YYDKDF (reference sequence). The CDR3 has 14 residues. J lost 3 bases, V lost 5 bases, and 3 bases had no gene match. CDR3 residues: CATSPSGTTDTQYF. The CDR3 DNA follows: TGTGCCACCAGCCCTAGCGGGACAACAGATACGCAGTATTTT.

This clonotype showed up many times. The V call is TRBV20-1, the J call TRBJ1-6, with D possibly matching TRBD1 (6 bases). This CDR3 comprises 15 residues. Germline V gene sequence: CDR1 DFQATT, CDR2 SNEGSKA (reference sequence). V was clipped by 0 bases and J by 10 bases, with 16 bases between them. CDR3 bases: TGCAGTGCTAGAGATGTCGAACAGGGATCCTCACCCCTCCACTTT. Protein sequence: CSARDVEQGSSPLHF.

In this sample, this clonotype turned up many times. The V and J genes are TRBV5-6 and TRBJ2-7; the match to TRBD2 covers 7 bases. J gave up 3 bases and V 2 bases, and 8 bases lay outside the gene matches. The CDR3 has 15 amino acids. Per the germline V gene, CDR1 is SGHDT and CDR2 is YYEEEE. The CDR3 sequence is CASSFRLAQFYEQYF. The CDR3 DNA follows: TGTGCCAGCAGCTTTAGACTAGCACAATTCTACGAGCAGTACTTC.

The chain recombines TRBV24-1 with TRBJ2-2; D gene unclear. In germline, CDR1 is KGHDR, CDR2 SFDVKD. The germline V and J ends were trimmed by 2 bases and 7 bases, with 4 bases remaining between them. The CDR3 is 12 residues long. CDR3 bases: TGTGCCACCAGTGATTGTGTCGGGGAGCTGTTTTTT. Its translation is CATSDCVGELFF.

Many counts were recorded for this clonotype. The V call is TRBV20-1, the J call TRBJ2-7; 8 positions agree with TRBD2. This CDR3 is 14 amino acids long. In germline, CDR1 is DFQATT, CDR2 SNEGSKA (reference sequence). With 5 bases clipped from V and 3 bases from J, the junction kept 9 bases outside the gene matches. The CDR3 DNA is TGCAGTGCTCAACGACTAGCGCCTAACTACGAGCAGTACTTC. Translation gives CSAQRLAPNYEQYF.

This clonotype has a count of ten or more. The chain combines TRBV20-1 with TRBJ2-7; 12 nucleotides line up with TRBD2. V lost 0 bases to trimming and J lost 3 bases; unmatched junction nucleotides: 6. Germline V gene lookup returns CDR1 DFQATT and CDR2 SNEGSKA (reference sequence). This CDR3 spans 16 amino acids. This CDR3 reads CSARDPLAGGFYEQYF. CDR3 nucleotide sequence: TGCAGTGCTAGAGATCCCCTAGCGGGAGGGTTCTACGAGCAGTACTTC.

The chain joins TRBV5-6 to TRBJ2-7; 7 bases agree with TRBD1. J was trimmed by 5 bases and V by 4 bases; bases with no gene match: 12. The CDR3 runs 15 residues. Looked up from germline, CDR1 is SGHDT and CDR2 is YYEEEE. The CDR3: CASSPGGIGLNEQYF. CDR3 DNA: TGTGCCAGCAGCCCAGGGGGTATAGGACTTAACGAGCAGTACTTC.

The genes are TRBV6-6 and TRBJ2-3; D perhaps matches TRBD2 (5 bases). Germline assignment: CDR1 MNHNY and CDR2 SVGAGI (reference sequence). V gave up 3 bases and J gave up 3 bases, with 7 bases separating them. This CDR3 contains 13 residues. The DNA of the CDR3 is TGTGCCAGCAGTTATTGGGAGACAGATACGCAGTATTTT. Translating it yields CASSYWETDTQYF.

This clonotype has just a few counts. V usage is TRBV3-1 and J usage is TRBJ2-3, with TRBD2 identical over 10 bases. V lost 4 bases to trimming and J lost 0 bases; unmatched junction nucleotides: 4. Per the germline V gene, CDR1 is LGHDT and CDR2 is YNNKEL (reference sequence). The CDR3 totals 16 residues. The CDR3 DNA is TGTGCCAGCAGCCCTGGGACTAGCGCCAGCACAGATACGCAGTATTTT. This sequence encodes CASSPGTSASTDTQYF.

This clonotype was seen only a few times. The chain joins TRBV12-3 or TRBV12-4 to TRBJ1-2, with D possibly being TRBD1 (6 bases). V lost 2 bases and J 7 bases, leaving 11 bases between the germline ends. This CDR3 region has 13 residues. The CDR3 sequence is CASSLQQGSGYTF. Here the CDR3 DNA reads TGTGCCAGCAGTTTACAACAGGGAAGTGGCTACACCTTC.

This clonotype was seen a handful of times. This sequence joins TRBV6-2 or TRBV6-3 and TRBJ1-5; D ambiguous. This CDR3 region has 14 residues. CDR1 is MNHEY, CDR2 SVGEGT, per germline. V lost 6 bases and J lost 4, with 13 bases in between. The CDR3 DNA follows: TGTGCCAGCAGGTCCTCAGGTCCTAATCAGCCCCAGCATTTT. The encoded protein is CASRSSGPNQPQHF.